The T cell receptor beta chain described here comes from a study of T cell clones after liver transplantation. As for the study in general: Tolerance: complete withdrawal held at least one year, liver enzymes staying within twice normal. Study-wide results and limits: Compared with third party-reactive sequences, donor-reactive ones declined more, independent of withdrawal success. Migration into the graft, not deletion, may explain lost graft donor-reactive T cells.

This clone was observed once. Its antigen is not identified. The method was immunoSEQ multiplex PCR; TCRdb's version includes in-frame clones alone and lacks a portion of them. The sample lists more than 45,000 clones, approximately 70% occurring once. This CDR3 is 14 amino acids long. CDR1 SGHDT and CDR2 YYEEEE come from the germline V gene. Trimming cost V 2 bases and J 1 base, with 6 bases left between them. This clonotype was obtained from a human patient who received a liver transplant. Some T cells may have originated in the graft donor. Material: CD4+ T cells from blood, obtained at the approximately 16-month timepoint. J is TRBJ2-2 and V is TRBV5-6; D is perhaps TRBD1 (5 bases). The CDR3 DNA reads TGTGCCAGCAGCTTCGGACAGAACACCGGGGAGCTGTTTTTT. Its protein product is CASSFGQNTGELFF.